The 21 T cell receptor beta chains below come from one sample, sequenced in a study of identical twins. MiXCR was run by TCRdb on the 5' RACE reads, yielding one entry per CDR3 protein. Of a few hundred thousand distinct CDR3 sequences in the sample, roughly 18% are singletons; the top ten hold roughly an eighth. Sequencing was done on a sample of naive T cells sorted from blood. The receptor set was obtained from a man aged 50 to 59 in good health.

The chain combines TRBV12-3 or TRBV12-4 with TRBJ2-7, with no clear D. The CDR3 has 11 amino acids. Trimming left V 5 bases short and J 4 bases short, with 6 bases between. CDR3 residues: CASSARYEQYF. CDR3 nucleotide sequence: TGTGCCAGCAGTGCCCGGTACGAGCAGTACTTC.

A few counts support this clonotype. This rearrangement joins TRBV4-1 to TRBJ2-7, with a weak D call TRBD2 (5 bases). The CDR3 sequence is 15 residues long. Germline CDR1 reads MGHRA; CDR2 reads YSYEKL. Between the trimmed V and J ends, which lost 4 bases and 0 bases, there was a span of 13 bases. This chain's CDR3 is CASSLISEGSYEQYF. The CDR3 DNA sequence: TGCGCCAGCAGCCTCATCAGTGAGGGCTCCTACGAGCAGTACTTC.

J is TRBJ2-3 and V is TRBV6-2 or TRBV6-3, with TRBD2 identical over 10 bases. The CDR3 consists of 17 residues. Germline V gene lookup returns CDR1 MNHEY and CDR2 SVGEGT. With V trimmed by 1 base and J by 0 bases, 4 bases remained unmatched. CDR3 coding DNA: TGTGCCAGCAGTTACTTCGGACTAGCGGCTAGCACAGATACGCAGTATTTT. Protein sequence: CASSYFGLAASTDTQYF.

This clonotype was found many times. The chain couples TRBV5-1 to TRBJ1-1; D is ambiguous. CDR3 length: 14 amino acids. Trimming took 0 bases from V and 3 from J, leaving 9 bases between them. The germline CDR1 and CDR2 sequences are SGHRS and YFSETQ. CDR3 sequence reads: CASSLARADTEAFF. The CDR3 DNA reads TGCGCCAGCAGCTTGGCCCGGGCCGACACTGAAGCTTTCTTT.

The table lists this clonotype with many counts. The J gene is TRBJ2-7, the V gene TRBV29-1; maybe TRBD1 (5 bases). The CDR3 consists of 14 residues. V was cut by 2 bases and J by 3 bases, with 14 bases left in between. CDR1 and CDR2 from the germline V gene are SQVTM and ANQGSEA. The CDR3 DNA reads TGCAGCGTTGAACTACAGGATTCGTTCTACGAGCAGTACTTC. Its protein is CSVELQDSFYEQYF.

This clonotype was seen a single time. The chain is built from TRBV20-1 and TRBJ1-2, with TRBD1 matching over 7 bases. V lost 8 bases to trimming and J lost 5 bases; unmatched junction nucleotides: 14. The germline CDR1 and CDR2 sequences are DFQATT and SNEGSKA (reference sequence). The CDR3 runs to 14 residues. CDR3 in DNA: TGCAGTTCCCCCTCAGGGGGGAGGGCGTATGGCTACACCTTC. The encoded protein is CSSPSGGRAYGYTF.

The V and J genes are TRBV18 and TRBJ2-3; 10 nucleotides align to TRBD2. Germline V CDR1 and CDR2: KGHSH, LQKENI. Trimming removed 6 bases from V and 0 bases from J; junction bases left unmatched: 6. The CDR3 is 16 amino acids. DNA for the CDR3: TGTGCCAGCTCGCCTATGACTAGCGGGAGCACAGATACGCAGTATTTT. As protein: CASSPMTSGSTDTQYF.

This clonotype was seen at least ten times. The genes are TRBV28 and TRBJ1-2; 7 nucleotides match TRBD1. With 6 bases clipped from V and 3 bases from J, the junction kept 22 bases outside the gene matches. The CDR3 length is 19 residues. CDR1 is MDHEN and CDR2 is SYDVKM in the germline V gene. Here the CDR3 reads CASRRVKGAGSYYDYGYTF. The CDR3 nucleotides are TGTGCCAGCAGGAGGGTTAAGGGGGCAGGGAGTTACTATGACTATGGCTACACCTTC.

This clonotype was detected many times. The chain links TRBV5-1 to TRBJ2-2; D unclear. Trimming removed 1 base at V and 6 bases at J, with 4 bases between. CDR1 and CDR2 from the germline V gene are SGHRS and YFSETQ. The CDR3 runs 12 residues. In nucleotides, the CDR3 is TGCGCCAGCAGCTTGAGACCCGGGGAGCTGTTTTTT. It codes for CASSLRPGELFF.

V is TRBV14 and J is TRBJ2-7, with 9 nucleotides matching TRBD1. This CDR3 region has 15 residues. With 1 base clipped from V and 3 bases from J, the junction kept 4 bases outside the gene matches. Per germline, CDR1 SGHDN and CDR2 FVKESK. CDR3 nucleotide sequence: TGTGCCAGCAGCCAAGTGGGACAGGGCAACTACGAGCAGTACTTC. Translated: CASSQVGQGNYEQYF.

This clonotype came up many times. The chain joins TRBV5-5 to TRBJ2-1; 8 bases align to TRBD2. This CDR3 is 18 amino acids long. V gave up 1 base and J gave up 3 bases; unmatched junction bases: 12. CDR1 is SGHKS, CDR2 YYEKEE, per germline (reference sequence). The CDR3 DNA sequence: TGTGCCAGCAGCTTGAATTTTGGGGGCGGGAGGATCTACAATGAGCAGTTCTTC. It yields the protein CASSLNFGGGRIYNEQFF.

This clonotype was observed a handful of times. This chain joins TRBV4-3 and TRBJ2-1; 7 bases are shared with TRBD1. Germline loops: CDR1 LGHNA, CDR2 YSLEER. The V segment lost 1 base and the J segment 0 bases; nucleotides outside the gene matches: 3. The CDR3 has 16 residues. The CDR3: CASSQARGYSYNEQFF. CDR3 nucleotide sequence: TGCGCCAGCAGCCAAGCCAGGGGGTACTCCTACAATGAGCAGTTCTTC.

A few counts support this clonotype. V usage is TRBV5-1 and J usage is TRBJ1-1, with D possibly being TRBD1 (5 bases). The ends were cut back, 4 bases at V and 5 bases at J, with 15 bases in the middle. Germline CDR1 and CDR2: SGHRS and YFSETQ. This CDR3 contains 14 residues. The CDR3 sequence is CASSAGTLGTEAFF. CDR3 bases: TGCGCCAGCAGCGCCGGGACTCTGGGGACTGAAGCTTTCTTT.

This clonotype was picked up a small number of times. The chain uses TRBV5-1 and TRBJ2-3; the D gene is possibly TRBD2 (6 bases). V was shortened by 1 base and J by 11 bases, with 11 bases between the two germline ends. The CDR3 extends over 12 amino acids. Germline CDR1 is SGHRS and CDR2 is YFSETQ. In DNA form, the CDR3 reads TGCGCCAGCAGCTTGTCTGCGGGGCAGCAGTATTTT. This encodes CASSLSAGQQYF.

The J gene is TRBJ2-3, the V gene TRBV18; D might be TRBD2 (5 bases). From germline, CDR1 is KGHSH and CDR2 LQKENI. V was clipped by 3 bases and J by 1 base, with 17 bases between them. The CDR3 contains 17 residues. The CDR3 loop is CASSPPKRETGTDTQYF. The CDR3 DNA reads TGTGCCAGCTCACCCCCTAAGAGGGAGACGGGCACAGATACGCAGTATTTT.

V and J are TRBV20-1 and TRBJ2-5; 9 bases map to TRBD1. CDR3 length: 13 amino acids. Trimming took 6 bases from V and 2 from J; bases not matched to a gene: 4. Germline CDR1 reads DFQATT; CDR2 reads SNEGSKA (reference sequence). The CDR3 DNA reads as TGCAGTGCGTACAGGGGGCAGCAAGAGACCCAGTACTTC. It yields the protein CSAYRGQQETQYF.

This clonotype was detected ten times or more. This chain connects TRBV27 to TRBJ2-7; a weak D match, TRBD2 (6 bases). The CDR3 consists of 15 residues. Trimming left V 2 bases short and J 2 bases short, with 13 bases between. The germline gives CDR1 MNHEY, CDR2 SMNVEV (reference sequence). The CDR3 loop reads CASSLLRGGTYEQYF. The CDR3, as DNA: TGTGCCAGCAGTTTACTCAGAGGAGGGACCTACGAGCAGTACTTC.

This clonotype has a count of ten or more. This chain connects TRBV28 to TRBJ1-1; no definite D call. This CDR3 contains 11 residues. Between the trimmed V and J ends, which lost 6 bases and 5 bases, there was a span of 7 bases. Germline CDR1 reads MDHEN; CDR2 reads SYDVKM. The CDR3 loop is CASRGITEAFF. The CDR3 DNA sequence: TGTGCCAGCAGGGGGATTACTGAAGCTTTCTTT.

The rearrangement uses TRBV9 and TRBJ2-7; D is uncertain. Trimming removed 0 bases from V and 3 bases from J, with 13 bases in between. Germline V CDR1 and CDR2: SGDLS, YYNGEE. The CDR3 contains 15 residues. This CDR3 is CASSVGKTSFYEQYF. The CDR3 DNA sequence: TGTGCCAGCAGCGTAGGGAAGACATCCTTCTACGAGCAGTACTTC.

This clonotype was counted a few times. The V gene is TRBV6-5, the J gene TRBJ2-6; 7 nucleotides agree with TRBD2. Germline trimming cut 2 bases from V and 0 bases from J; bases unmatched to any gene: 1. This CDR3 contains 16 residues. Germline assignment: CDR1 MNHEY and CDR2 SVGAGI. CDR3 sequence: CASSYGGGSGANVLTF. The CDR3 DNA reads as TGTGCCAGCAGTTACGGGGGGGGCTCTGGGGCCAACGTCCTGACTTTC.

This clonotype was counted between two and nine times. The CDR3 loop reads CASSPLLAGLNEQFF. In DNA form, the CDR3 reads TGTGCCAGCAGCCCCCTACTAGCGGGCTTGAATGAGCAGTTCTTC. The rearrangement links TRBV28 to TRBJ2-1; TRBD2 agrees at 9 bases. Trimming removed 6 bases from V and 7 bases from J; junction bases left unmatched: 10. This CDR3 region has 15 residues. Germline V CDR1 and CDR2: MDHEN, SYDVKM.